The subject of this entry is one T cell receptor beta chain. The antigen is undetermined. V gave up 2 bases and J gave up 4 bases, with 14 bases separating them. CDR3 size: 15 residues. Germline-derived CDR1 and CDR2 are LGHNA and YSLEER. This sample stems from a study of cytomegalovirus exposure and HLA in healthy donors. Study-level points and caveats: Being productive about 87% or about 30% of the time was typical of most TCR beta V segments in an earlier analysis. There were reportedly fewer N-insertions in an Asian-associated ancestry cluster than the roughly 610-donor mean, in a later analysis.

PCR amplification relied on 60 Vbeta primers (plus 13 Jbeta primers). Method: immunoSEQ multiplex PCR; TCRdb's copy keeps in-frame clones and lacks some. The sample lists 150,000 to 200,000 clones, approximately 85% occurring once. This rearrangement joins TRBV4-3 to TRBJ1-1, with D possibly being TRBD1 (5 bases). The receptor was derived from a man aged 18 to 29 in good health and CMV-seronegative. The sample was PBMCs. This CDR3 is CASSQTSWGITEAFF. CDR3 nucleotide sequence: TGCGCCAGCAGCCAAACCTCATGGGGCATCACTGAAGCTTTCTTT.